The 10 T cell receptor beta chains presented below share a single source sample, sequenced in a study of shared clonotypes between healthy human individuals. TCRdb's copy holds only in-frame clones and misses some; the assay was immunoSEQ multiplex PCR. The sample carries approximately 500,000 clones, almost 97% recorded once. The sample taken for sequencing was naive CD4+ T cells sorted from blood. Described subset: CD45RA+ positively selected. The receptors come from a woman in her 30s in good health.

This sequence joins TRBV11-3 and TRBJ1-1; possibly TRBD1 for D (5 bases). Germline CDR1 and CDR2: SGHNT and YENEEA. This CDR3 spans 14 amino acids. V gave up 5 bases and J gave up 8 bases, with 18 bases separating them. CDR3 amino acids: CASSTSPGKGEAFF. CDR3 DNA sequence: TGTGCCAGCAGCACTTCTCCAGGGAAGGGAGAAGCTTTCTTT.

The DNA for the CDR3 is TGTGCCAGCAGCCCCCGGCTAGCGGGAGGGGGGGAGACCCAGTACTTC. Translation gives CASSPRLAGGGETQYF. The genes are TRBV5-4 and TRBJ2-5, with 12 bases that match TRBD2. The CDR3 consists of 16 residues. Germline V gives CDR1 SGHNT, CDR2 YYREEE (reference sequence). The V segment lost 4 bases and the J segment 5 bases; nucleotides outside the gene matches: 9.

The CDR3 sequence: CASSPNPSPSYEQYF. CDR3 sequence (DNA): TGTGCCAGCTCACCAAATCCCTCGCCCTCCTACGAGCAGTACTTC. This chain connects TRBV18 to TRBJ2-7, with D unclear. V dropped 2 bases and J dropped 0 bases, with 11 bases sitting between them. The CDR3 runs to 15 residues. Germline lookup yields CDR1 KGHSH and CDR2 LQKENI. Based on the CDR3 plus reference TRBV18 and TRBJ2-7, the full variable domain is NAGVMQNPRHLVRRRGQEARLRCSPMKGHSHVYWYRQLPEEGLKFMVYLQKENIIDESGMPKERFSAEFPKEGPSILRIQQVVRGDSAAYFCASSPNPSPSYEQYFGPGTRLTVT.

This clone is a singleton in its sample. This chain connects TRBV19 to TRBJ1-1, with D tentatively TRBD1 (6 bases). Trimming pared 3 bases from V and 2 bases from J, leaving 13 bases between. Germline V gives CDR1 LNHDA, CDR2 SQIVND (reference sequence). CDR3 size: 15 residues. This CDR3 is CASSMPGTQNTEAFF. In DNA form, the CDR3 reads TGTGCCAGTAGTATGCCCGGGACACAAAACACTGAAGCTTTCTTT.

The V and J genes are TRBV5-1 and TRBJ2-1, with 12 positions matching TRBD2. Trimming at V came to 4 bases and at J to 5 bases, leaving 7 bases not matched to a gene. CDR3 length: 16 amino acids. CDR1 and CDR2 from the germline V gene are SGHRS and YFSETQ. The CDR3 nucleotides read TGCGCCAGCAGCCCTAGACTAGCGGGAGTTAACAATGAGCAGTTCTTC. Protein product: CASSPRLAGVNNEQFF. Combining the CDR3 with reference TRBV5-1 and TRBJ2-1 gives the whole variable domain KAGVTQTPRYLIKTRGQQVTLSCSPISGHRSVSWYQQTPGQGLQFLFEYFSETQRNKGNFPGRFSGRQFSNSRSEMNVSTLELGDSALYLCASSPRLAGVNNEQFFGPGTRLTVL.

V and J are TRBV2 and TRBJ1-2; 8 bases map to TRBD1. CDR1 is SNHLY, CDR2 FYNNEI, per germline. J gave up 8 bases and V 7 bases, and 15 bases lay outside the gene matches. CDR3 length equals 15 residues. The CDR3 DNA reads TGTGCCAGCACCATTCAGGGGGCCGGTTCCGGCGGCTACACCTTC. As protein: CASTIQGAGSGGYTF. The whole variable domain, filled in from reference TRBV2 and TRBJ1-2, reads EPEVTQTPSHQVTQMGQEVILRCVPISNHLYFYWYRQILGQKVEFLVSFYNNEISEKSEIFDDQFSVERPDGSNFTLKIRSTKLEDSAMYFCASTIQGAGSGGYTFGSGTRLTVV.

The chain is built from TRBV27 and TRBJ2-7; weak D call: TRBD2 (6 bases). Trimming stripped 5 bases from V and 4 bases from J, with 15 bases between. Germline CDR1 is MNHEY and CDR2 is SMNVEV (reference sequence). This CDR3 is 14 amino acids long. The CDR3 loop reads CASSLTWDSYEQYF. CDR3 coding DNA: TGTGCCAGCAGTCTTACTTGGGACTCTTACGAGCAGTACTTC.

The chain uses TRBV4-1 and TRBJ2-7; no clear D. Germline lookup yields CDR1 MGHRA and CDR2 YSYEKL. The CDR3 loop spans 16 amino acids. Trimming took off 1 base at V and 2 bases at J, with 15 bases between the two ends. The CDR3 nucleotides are TGCGCCAGCAGCCAAGTGTGGGTACAAAAGGCCTACGAGCAGTACTTC. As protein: CASSQVWVQKAYEQYF.

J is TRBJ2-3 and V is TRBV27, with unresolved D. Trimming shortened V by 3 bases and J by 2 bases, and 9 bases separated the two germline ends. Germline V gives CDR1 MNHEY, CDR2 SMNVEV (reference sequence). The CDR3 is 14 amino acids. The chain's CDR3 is CASSLASPTDTQYF. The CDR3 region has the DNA TGTGCCAGCAGTTTGGCCTCACCCACAGATACGCAGTATTTT.

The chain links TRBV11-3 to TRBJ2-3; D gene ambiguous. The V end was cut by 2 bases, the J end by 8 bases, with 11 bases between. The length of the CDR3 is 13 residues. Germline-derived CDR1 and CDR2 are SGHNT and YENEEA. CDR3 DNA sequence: TGTGCCAGCAGCTTAACCTCCGTTGGTACGCAGTATTTT. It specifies CASSLTSVGTQYF.